This TCR beta chain was captured in a study of blood T cells in healthy people across ages. Only a few counts were recorded for this clonotype. What it binds is unknown. Then a second PCR, running roughly 7 to 11 cycles, was carried out with a sample-barcoded 5' primer and a J-beta primer mix. The template-switch adaptor, which had 12 random nucleotides, put a tag on each cDNA molecule. TCRdb called the 5' RACE reads again in MiXCR, with one record for every CDR3 protein. The sample yields 850,000 to 1,300,000 distinct CDR3 sequences, 45% seen once. Whole-study findings and limits: Aged donors had fewer naive CD4+ cells and lower diversity than long-lived donors.

This CDR3 has 12 amino acids. With 7 bases removed from V and 0 bases from J, the gap between germline ends came to 7 bases. CDR1 and CDR2 from the germline V gene are DFQATT and SNEGSKA (reference sequence). This TCR derives from a woman aged 55-70 years in good health. The J gene is TRBJ1-5, the V gene TRBV20-1; D is uncertain. The sequenced material came from blood. The CDR3 nucleotides read TGCAGTGTCAGATATAGCAATCAGCCCCAGCATTTT. Translated, it gives CSVRYSNQPQHF.